This T cell receptor beta chain was observed in a study of cytomegalovirus exposure and HLA in healthy donors. Study observations and caveats: Reportedly, fewer N-insertions than the approximately 700-donor mean appeared in an Asian-associated ancestry cluster in a later analysis. Across HLA loci, a later analysis found differing TCR association rates, with DRB1 most and HLA-C fewest.

In this sample, this clone turned up once. Antigen specificity is unknown. The V end was cut by 2 bases, the J end by 4 bases, with 14 bases between. The length of the CDR3 is 16 residues. Germline V lookup: CDR1 SNHLY, CDR2 FYNNEI. 60 Vbeta and 13 Jbeta primers were used in PCR. The data were produced by immunoSEQ multiplex PCR, yet TCRdb's version contains in-frame clones alone and is incomplete. The sample holds under 200,000 clones, 70% to 90% seen once. Donors were ostensibly healthy at sampling, although undocumented immune exposures were probable. The sequencing input was PBMCs. The sequence was collected from a man between 18 and 29 years old in good health and CMV-seropositive. J is TRBJ2-2 and V is TRBV2, with a tentative D call TRBD2 (7 bases). Here the CDR3 DNA reads TGTGCCAGCAGTGAACCCCGGGGAGGGGGCACCGGGGAGCTGTTTTTT. Encoded protein: CASSEPRGGGTGELFF.